This T cell receptor (beta chain) emerged from a study of shared T cell receptors in the human thymus. The CDR3 length is 16 residues. Losses at the gene ends were 1 base for V and 5 bases for J; bases not matched to a gene: 11. Germline-derived CDR1 and CDR2 are SGHRS and YFSETQ. Clones were sequenced by immunoSEQ multiplex PCR, and TCRdb holds only the in-frame ones, with some missing. This sample has 450,000 to 650,000 clones; more than 75% occur once, and the top ten carry 0.013%. These data are also associated with another study on human thymus T cells.

The chain links TRBV5-1 to TRBJ2-5; 7 positions agree with TRBD2. The sequence came from a boy in the first two years of life with a congenital heart defect. Sample: thymocytes. The CDR3 DNA is TGCGCCAGCAGCTTGATCCGCGGGAGCTTGGACGAGACCCAGTACTTC. Its protein is CASSLIRGSLDETQYF.